Listed here are 21 T cell receptor beta chains from one sample, sequenced in a study of shared clonotypes between healthy human individuals (dated by TCRdb to about 2020). The library was generated by the immunoSEQ multiplex PCR assay. The immuneACCESS repertoire file appears here via TCRdb, limited to in-frame rearrangements. These files lack a portion of the clones; in checked studies, under half of the deficit traces to unresolved V genes, and the cause of the others is not known. The sample table records millions of clones; about 93% of these occur just once. The ten largest account for roughly 1.7% of the sample. For the CD8 naive samples, CD45RO-negative cells were positively selected for CCR7, yielding a CD45RA+CCR7+ population from which TemRA cells were excluded. The specimen sequenced was naive CD8+ T cells from PBMCs. The cell subset or site label for this specimen denotes: CD45RA+CCR7+. These receptors were obtained from a man younger than 35 in good health. Some clones in this sample may be carry-over from other donors' samples.

This rearrangement joins TRBV28 to TRBJ2-7; unclear D gene. The CDR3 contains 14 residues. Trimming took 7 bases from V and 2 from J, leaving 15 bases between them. The germline V gene has CDR1 MDHEN and CDR2 SYDVKM. The DNA of the CDR3 is TGTGCCAGCACCCCTACCGGGTCCACCTACGAGCAGTACTTC. Residues: CASTPTGSTYEQYF.

This chain uses TRBV11-2 with TRBJ1-1; 7 positions agree with TRBD1. V trimming: 2 bases; J trimming: 5 bases; junction bases outside the gene matches: 11. The CDR3 covers 16 residues. Looked up from germline, CDR1 is SGHAT and CDR2 is FQNNGV. CDR3 coding DNA: TGTGCCAGCAGCTTAAACGTAGGTGCAGGGGGAACTGAAGCTTTCTTT. Its translation is CASSLNVGAGGTEAFF.

This chain joins TRBV6-5 and TRBJ2-1; tentatively, D is TRBD2 (6 bases). The germline V and J ends were trimmed by 6 bases and 10 bases, with 16 bases remaining between them. Germline V gene sequence: CDR1 MNHEY, CDR2 SVGAGI. There are 13 residues in the CDR3. The CDR3 region has the DNA TGTGCCAGCAGCGACCAGACTAGTCGGGAGCAGTTCTTC. Amino acids: CASSDQTSREQFF.

This sequence joins TRBV21-1 and TRBJ1-3. TRBV21-1 is described as a pseudogene. CDR3 size: 16 residues. CDR3 nucleotide sequence: TGTGCCAGCGGCAAAGTGGGACGACCTGTTCGAAACACCATATATTTT. Its translation: CASGKVGRPVRNTIYF.

V gene TRBV6-1 combines with J gene TRBJ2-7; possible D gene TRBD2, 6 bases. Germline-derived CDR1 and CDR2 are MNHNS and SASEGT. V lost 7 bases to trimming and J lost 4 bases, with 20 bases between them. This CDR3 spans 15 amino acids. The CDR3 protein is CASTKGREVDYEQYF. In DNA form, the CDR3 reads TGTGCCAGCACTAAGGGAAGGGAGGTCGATTACGAGCAGTACTTC.

The chain joins TRBV4-2 to TRBJ2-7; D is unresolved. The CDR3 contains 12 residues. The ends were cut back, 0 bases at V and 4 bases at J, with 4 bases in the middle. In germline, CDR1 is LGHNA, CDR2 YNFKEQ. As DNA, the CDR3 is TGTGCCAGCAGCCAAGACTATTACGAGCAGTACTTC. It translates to CASSQDYYEQYF.

The V call is TRBV9, the J call TRBJ1-4, with D maybe TRBD1 (6 bases). V was cut by 4 bases and J by 8 bases, with 15 bases left in between. Per germline, CDR1 SGDLS and CDR2 YYNGEE. CDR3 length: 14 amino acids. This CDR3 is CASSPRDIGEKLFF. Written as DNA, the CDR3 is TGTGCCAGCAGCCCCCGGGACATCGGGGAAAAACTGTTTTTT.

This clone is a singleton in its sample. The chain uses TRBV4-3 and TRBJ2-7; D gene ambiguous. Germline CDR1 reads LGHNA; CDR2 reads YSLEER. CDR3 length: 13 residues. V was clipped by 4 bases and J by 3 bases, with 10 bases between them. Written as DNA, the CDR3 is TGCGCCAGCAGCCCCCGGTTACACTACGAGCAGTACTTC. Its protein is CASSPRLHYEQYF.

This chain joins TRBV28 and TRBJ2-5, with 9 bases that match TRBD1. Germline values: CDR1 MDHEN, CDR2 SYDVKM. J gave up 1 base and V 5 bases, and 5 bases lay outside the gene matches. This CDR3 is 15 amino acids long. This chain's CDR3 is CASSPGTGIQETQYF. The CDR3 nucleotides are TGTGCCAGCAGTCCCGGGACAGGGATCCAAGAGACCCAGTACTTC. The full variable domain, in which reference TRBV28 and TRBJ2-5 provide the parts outside the CDR3, is DVKVTQSSRYLVKRTGEKVFLECVQDMDHENMFWYRQDPGLGLRLIYFSYDVKMKEKGDIPEGYSVSREKKERFSLILESASTNQTSMYLCASSPGTGIQETQYFGPGTRLLVL.

The J gene is TRBJ1-1, the V gene TRBV19; TRBD1 agrees at 8 bases. In germline, CDR1 is LNHDA, CDR2 SQIVND (reference sequence). The CDR3 is 15 residues long. V trimming: 4 bases; J trimming: 0 bases; junction bases outside the gene matches: 4. CDR3 nucleotide sequence: TGTGCCAGTAGTAAAAGACAGGGGATGAACACTGAAGCTTTCTTT. Translation gives CASSKRQGMNTEAFF. The entire variable domain, with the rest obtained from reference TRBV19 and TRBJ1-1, is as follows: DGGITQSPKYLFRKEGQNVTLSCEQNLNHDAMYWYRQDPGQGLRLIYYSQIVNDFQKGDIAEGYSVSREKKESFPLTVTSAQKNPTAFYLCASSKRQGMNTEAFFGQGTRLTVV.

The CDR3 loop reads CASSQDGYPPGNEQFF. CDR3 nucleotides: TGCGCCAGCAGCCAAGATGGCTACCCCCCGGGGAATGAGCAGTTCTTC. The gene calls are TRBV4-1 and TRBJ2-1, with D possibly being TRBD2 (5 bases). The CDR3 extends over 16 amino acids. Germline V gene data show CDR1 as MGHRA and CDR2 as YSYEKL. Trimming left V 0 bases short and J 7 bases short, with 16 bases between.

The V gene is TRBV2, the J gene TRBJ2-3; 8 nucleotides agree with TRBD2. This CDR3 spans 20 amino acids. V gave up 1 base and J gave up 3 bases; unmatched junction bases: 18. Germline CDR1 is SNHLY and CDR2 is FYNNEI. The CDR3 loop is CASSEGPSGTAGALTDTQYF. The CDR3 region has the DNA TGTGCCAGCAGTGAAGGTCCCTCCGGTACAGCGGGAGCTCTTACAGATACGCAGTATTTT.

The chain has TRBV12-5 and TRBJ2-1, with 10 bases matching TRBD2. CDR3 size: 19 residues. After removal of 8 bases from V and 1 base from J, the junction contained 17 bases not matched to a gene. CDR1 and CDR2 from the germline V gene are LGHNT and FRNRAP. The CDR3 sequence: CASFPELAGGLGSYNEQFF. In nucleotides, the CDR3 is TGTGCTAGTTTCCCCGAGTTAGCGGGAGGTTTAGGGTCCTACAATGAGCAGTTCTTC.

This clone has a single count. The CDR3 sequence: CASSQAYGAQNIQYF. The DNA of the CDR3 is TGTGCCAGCAGCCAAGCGTACGGGGCGCAAAACATTCAGTACTTC. J is TRBJ2-4 and V is TRBV4-2; the D call may be TRBD1 or TRBD2 (5 bases each). V gave up 1 base and J gave up 5 bases, with 12 bases separating them. The CDR3 contains 15 residues. Germline assignment: CDR1 LGHNA and CDR2 YNFKEQ.

The CDR3 coding sequence is TGTGCCAGCAGTGTTCCCGTGGGGGTAGGCACTGAAGCTTTCTTT. This codes for CASSVPVGVGTEAFF. The gene calls are TRBV6-1 and TRBJ1-1; tentatively, D is TRBD1 (5 bases). V lost 4 bases, J lost 4 bases, and 16 bases lay in between. Germline CDR1 reads MNHNS; CDR2 reads SASEGT. This CDR3 region has 15 residues.

This chain joins TRBV11-2 and TRBJ2-3, with unresolved D. Trimming left V 4 bases short and J 6 bases short, with 11 bases between. The CDR3 runs 13 residues. Germline V gene data show CDR1 as SGHAT and CDR2 as FQNNGV. CDR3 DNA: TGTGCCAGCAGCTCTAGTTCCGGGGATACGCAGTATTTT. Translating gives CASSSSSGDTQYF.

The chain links TRBV6-4 to TRBJ2-1; 10 bases line up with TRBD2. The CDR3 runs to 17 residues. After removal of 0 bases from V and 8 bases from J, the junction contained 10 bases not matched to a gene. Germline loops: CDR1 MRHNA, CDR2 SNTAGT. The CDR3 reads CASSDSKREGPVDEQFF. The CDR3 nucleotides read TGTGCCAGCAGTGACTCGAAGCGGGAGGGCCCCGTGGATGAGCAGTTCTTC.

This clone has just one count. The chain recombines TRBV27 with TRBJ2-7; D assignment may be TRBD1 or TRBD2 (5 bases each). Germline lookup yields CDR1 MNHEY and CDR2 SMNVEV (reference sequence). This CDR3 region has 14 residues. V was shortened by 5 bases and J by 7 bases, with 18 bases between the two germline ends. Here the CDR3 DNA reads TGTGCCAGCAGTGAGTCCAGGGCGGCGGGTGAGCAGTACTTC. Amino acid sequence: CASSESRAAGEQYF.

The rearrangement links TRBV23-1 to TRBJ2-5; 7 bases agree with TRBD2. TRBV23-1 is an ORF for which the function is uncertain. The J segment lost 2 bases and the V segment lost 1 base, leaving 10 bases of the junction unmatched. CDR3 length equals 17 residues. CDR3 region: CASSQLSGASAQETQYF. CDR3 DNA sequence: TGCGCCAGCAGTCAATTGAGCGGGGCTAGCGCTCAAGAGACCCAGTACTTC.

V and J are TRBV25-1 and TRBJ2-7; 9 bases align to TRBD1. The CDR3 consists of 14 residues. Germline loops: CDR1 MGHDK, CDR2 SYGVNS. Losses at the gene ends were 10 bases for V and 0 bases for J; bases not matched to a gene: 7. Written as DNA, the CDR3 is TGTGCCACTGGCGGACAGGGGTACTCCTACGAGCAGTACTTC. This gives the protein CATGGQGYSYEQYF.

The J gene is TRBJ2-7, the V gene TRBV30, with D perhaps being TRBD1 or TRBD2 (5 bases each). Trimming took off 3 bases at V and 0 bases at J, with 15 bases between the two ends. Germline V lookup: CDR1 GTSNPN, CDR2 SVGIG (reference sequence). The CDR3 covers 15 residues. This CDR3 reads CAWRGMGESSYEQYF. In DNA, the CDR3 is TGTGCCTGGAGGGGCATGGGGGAGAGCTCCTACGAGCAGTACTTC. The full variable domain, its missing parts supplied by reference TRBV30 and TRBJ2-7, is SQTIHQWPATLVQPVGSPLSLECTVEGTSNPNLYWYRQAAGRGLQLLFYSVGIGQISSEVPQNLSASRPQDRQFILSSKKLLLSDSGFYLCAWRGMGESSYEQYFGPGTRLTVT.